This paragraph covers one T cell receptor (beta chain) sequence. Its matching antigen is unknown. This specimen comes from a study of identical twins. Study-wide findings and caveats: Analyses of zero insertions could be partly confounded by invariant MAIT and iNKT cells. The abundant beta clonotypes from cord blood had fewer insertions, and memory repertoires had none of this. An excess of low generation probability was shown by twin-shared out-of-frame alpha sequences.

TCRdb used MiXCR to reprocess the 5' RACE reads, holding one entry per CDR3 protein. This sample has some 590,000 distinct CDR3 sequences; 7.5% to 10% occur once, and the top ten carry 2.5% to 3.5%. CDR3 length equals 14 residues. The V and J ends lost 3 bases and 6 bases, in that order; junction bases with no gene match: 8. The same sample was also studied in work on yellow fever vaccine responses in identical twins.

The clonotype originates from a woman aged 18-29 years in good health. The chain is built from TRBV12-3 or TRBV12-4 and TRBJ2-7, with TRBD1 identical over 7 bases. Sequenced material: PBMCs. The CDR3 DNA reads as TGTGCCAGCAGTTTTAGTGCGACAGGGTCCGAGCAGTACTTC. It codes for CASSFSATGSEQYF.